The source of this TCR beta chain is a study of vaccination and CD4 T cells after COVID-19. With 5 bases clipped from V and 7 bases from J, the junction kept 8 bases outside the gene matches. Germline values: CDR1 MNHNS, CDR2 SASEGT. The CDR3 has 15 residues. To note about this clonotype: What it binds is unknown.

Treatment denoted: approximately 10-day PBMC culture with coronavirus spike peptide pools or control peptides (ViraFEST assay). Before the COVID-19 pandemic (2011-2018), CD4+ T cells were obtained from the unexposed donor. The Oncomine TCR Beta short-read assay sequenced DNA from cultured CD4+ T cells. Genomic DNA extraction was carried out from cultured CD4+ T cells. TCRdb reanalysed the PCR reads using MiXCR and keeps one entry per CDR3 protein. The sample has around 11,000 distinct CDR3 sequences, less than 40% seen once. Sequenced material: CD4+ T cells from blood, cultured in vitro. The rearrangement joins TRBV6-1 to TRBJ2-7; 13 positions match TRBD2. The source of this sequence is a human donor in good health. The CDR3: CASSRRTSGSGEQYF. Here the CDR3 DNA reads TGTGCCAGCAGTCGCCGGACTAGCGGGAGTGGAGAGCAGTACTTC.